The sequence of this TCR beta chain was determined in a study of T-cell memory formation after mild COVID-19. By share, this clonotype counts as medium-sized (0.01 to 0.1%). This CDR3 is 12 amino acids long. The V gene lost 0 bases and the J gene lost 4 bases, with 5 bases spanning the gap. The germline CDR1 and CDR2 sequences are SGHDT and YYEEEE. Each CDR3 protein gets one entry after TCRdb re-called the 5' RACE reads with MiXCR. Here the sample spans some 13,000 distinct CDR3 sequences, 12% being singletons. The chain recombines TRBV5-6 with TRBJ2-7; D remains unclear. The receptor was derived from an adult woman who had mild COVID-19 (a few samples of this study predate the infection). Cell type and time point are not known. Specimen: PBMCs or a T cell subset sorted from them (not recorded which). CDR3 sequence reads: CASSLVGYEQYF. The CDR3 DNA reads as TGTGCCAGCAGCTTGGTAGGTTACGAGCAGTACTTC.